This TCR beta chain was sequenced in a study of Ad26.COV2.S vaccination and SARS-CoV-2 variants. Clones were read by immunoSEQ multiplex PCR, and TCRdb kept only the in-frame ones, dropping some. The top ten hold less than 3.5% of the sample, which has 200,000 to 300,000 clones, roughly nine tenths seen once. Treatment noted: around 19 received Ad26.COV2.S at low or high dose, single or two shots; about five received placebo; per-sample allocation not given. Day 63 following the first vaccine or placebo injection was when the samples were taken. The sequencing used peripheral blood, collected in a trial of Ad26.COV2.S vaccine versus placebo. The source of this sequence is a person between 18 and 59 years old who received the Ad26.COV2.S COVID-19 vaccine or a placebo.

CDR3 coding DNA: TGTGCCAGCAGCCCTAGGGACGTGGGGGAGCAGTACTTC. It translates to CASSPRDVGEQYF. This sequence joins TRBV7-6 and TRBJ2-7; possibly TRBD1 or TRBD2 for D (5 bases each). V lost 5 bases and J 7 bases, leaving 15 bases between the germline ends. CDR1 and CDR2 from the germline V gene are SGHVS and FNYEAQ. The CDR3 is 13 residues long.